The sequence of this TCR beta chain was determined in a study of radiotherapy plus CTLA-4 blockade in lung cancer. The wider study: Disease control was seen in over 25% of patients, objective responses in 18%. Whole-study results and caveats: According to reports, early shifts in blood T cell clones, alongside interferon-beta, forecast response most accurately.

Data came from immunoSEQ multiplex PCR; TCRdb stores just in-frame clones and leaves some out. Of tens of thousands of clones in the sample, under 80% were seen once. Points on this clone: The antigen is not known.

Focal radiation with ipilimumab CTLA-4 blockade was given to patients with chemo-refractory metastatic non-small-cell lung cancer. This clonotype was obtained from a human donor with non-small cell lung cancer who had stable disease on radiotherapy plus ipilimumab. The material was peripheral blood, obtained from a patient treated with radiotherapy plus ipilimumab.

The DNA of the CDR3 is TGTGCCAGCAGCTTAGGGCCTCAGGGATCGGACGAGCAGTACGTC. This gives the protein CASSLGPQGSDEQYV. This rearrangement joins TRBV7-8 to TRBJ2-7, with D maybe TRBD1 (5 bases). Germline CDR1 reads SGHVS; CDR2 reads FQNEAQ. The germline V and J ends were trimmed by 1 base and 5 bases, with 15 bases remaining between them. CDR3 length: 15 amino acids.